These T cell receptor beta chains were read from a single sample in a study of shared clonotypes between healthy human individuals. Assay: immunoSEQ multiplex PCR; the TCRdb copy retains only in-frame clones and omits some. This table holds around 2.5 million clones, roughly 93% found once. Sequencing was performed on naive CD4+ T cells from PBMCs. The source is a man aged 18-30 years in good health. Some clones in this sample may be carry-over from other donors' samples. The CDR3 runs from the conserved cysteine through the conserved F or W. Fields, in order: CDR3 DNA, CDR3 protein, clone size, J gene, V gene, D gene. A D gene is named only where the DNA matches it firmly. A clone size is listed for some rows: how often the clone was seen (once, few, many), or a class if it is expanded.

CDR3nt: TGTGCCAGCCCCGGGGATAGCAATCAGCCCCAGCATTTT; CDR3aa: CASPGDSNQPQHF; abundance: -; j_gene: TRBJ1-5; v_gene: TRBV5-4; d_gene: -
CDR3nt: TGTGCCAGCAGCTCCATCAGGGCGCGGTCCTACGAGCAGTACTTC; CDR3aa: CASSSIRARSYEQYF; abundance: -; j_gene: TRBJ2-7; v_gene: TRBV7-2; d_gene: -
CDR3nt: TGCGCCAGCAGCTTGGGGACTAGCGGGGGCACAGATACGCAGTATTTT; CDR3aa: CASSLGTSGGTDTQYF; abundance: -; j_gene: TRBJ2-3; v_gene: TRBV5-1; d_gene: TRBD2
CDR3nt: TGTGCCAGCTCACCCTACGTTTCGGCGAACACCGGGGAGCTGTTTTTT; CDR3aa: CASSPYVSANTGELFF; abundance: -; j_gene: TRBJ2-2; v_gene: TRBV18; d_gene: -
CDR3nt: TGTGCCAGCAGCTTAGACAGGGGGCTTTACAATGAGCAGTTCTTC; CDR3aa: CASSLDRGLYNEQFF; abundance: -; j_gene: TRBJ2-1; v_gene: TRBV6-5; d_gene: TRBD1
CDR3nt: TGTGCCATCAGTGAGTACAGGGACGCTGAAGCTTTCTTT; CDR3aa: CAISEYRDAEAFF; abundance: -; j_gene: TRBJ1-1; v_gene: TRBV10-3; d_gene: -
CDR3nt: TGCGCCAGCAGCCAAGAAAACCGACGGCAAGAAGCTTTCTTT; CDR3aa: CASSQENRRQEAFF; abundance: -; j_gene: TRBJ1-1; v_gene: TRBV4-3; d_gene: -
CDR3nt: TGCAGCGGGATCAGTGAAAATTCACCCCTCCACTTT; CDR3aa: CSGISENSPLHF; abundance: -; j_gene: TRBJ1-6; v_gene: TRBV29-1; d_gene: -
CDR3nt: TGTGCCAGCAGTCCTGGGGACCGTCGGGAGACCCAGTACTTC; CDR3aa: CASSPGDRRETQYF; abundance: -; j_gene: TRBJ2-5; v_gene: TRBV6-6; d_gene: -
CDR3nt: TGTGCCAGCAGCCCTACCCGACAGGGCTCTGGAAACACCATATATTTT; CDR3aa: CASSPTRQGSGNTIYF; abundance: -; j_gene: TRBJ1-3; v_gene: TRBV7-9; d_gene: TRBD1
CDR3nt: TGTGCCAGCAGCTCGGGAGAGACCCAGTACTTC; CDR3aa: CASSSGETQYF; abundance: -; j_gene: TRBJ2-5; v_gene: TRBV7-9; d_gene: -
CDR3nt: TGTGCCAGCAGTTACCCCCGGAGGAACACTGAAGCTTTCTTT; CDR3aa: CASSYPRRNTEAFF; abundance: -; j_gene: TRBJ1-1; v_gene: TRBV6-5; d_gene: -
CDR3nt: TGCGCCAGCAGACGTGAGAGTGCAACTAATGAAAAACTGTTTTTT; CDR3aa: CASRRESATNEKLFF; abundance: -; j_gene: TRBJ1-4; v_gene: TRBV5-1; d_gene: -
CDR3nt: TGTGCCAGCAGCCGGGTCGGACAGACGAACACCGGGGAGCTGTTTTTT; CDR3aa: CASSRVGQTNTGELFF; abundance: -; j_gene: TRBJ2-2; v_gene: TRBV4-2; d_gene: -
CDR3nt: TGTGCCAGCACCCACCAGGGACGGGGAAAAAACATTCAGTACTTC; CDR3aa: CASTHQGRGKNIQYF; abundance: once; j_gene: TRBJ2-4; v_gene: TRBV28; d_gene: -
CDR3nt: TGTGCCAGCAGACTGGAGGACAGGGCCTACTACGAGCAGTACTTC; CDR3aa: CASRLEDRAYYEQYF; abundance: -; j_gene: TRBJ2-7; v_gene: TRBV6-1; d_gene: TRBD1
CDR3nt: TGTGCCAGCAGCTTAGCGGGAGGGATTTACAATGAGCAGTTCTTC; CDR3aa: CASSLAGGIYNEQFF; abundance: -; j_gene: TRBJ2-1; v_gene: TRBV7-2; d_gene: TRBD2
CDR3nt: TGTGCCAGCAGCCGCAGTGGTGGGCAGTTCTTC; CDR3aa: CASSRSGGQFF; abundance: -; j_gene: TRBJ2-1; v_gene: TRBV28; d_gene: -
CDR3nt: TGTGCCAGCAGCTTAGTCAGGGAGGGTAAATACGAGCAGTACTTC; CDR3aa: CASSLVREGKYEQYF; abundance: -; j_gene: TRBJ2-7; v_gene: TRBV7-8; d_gene: TRBD2
CDR3nt: TGCGCCAGCAGCTTGGCCGCTAGTGGCAATGAGCAGTTCTTC; CDR3aa: CASSLAASGNEQFF; abundance: -; j_gene: TRBJ2-1; v_gene: TRBV5-1; d_gene: -
CDR3nt: TGTGCCAGCAGCTCCCGTAATAGGAACCCTTCCTACAATGAGCAGTTCTTC; CDR3aa: CASSSRNRNPSYNEQFF; abundance: -; j_gene: TRBJ2-1; v_gene: TRBV5-4; d_gene: -
CDR3nt: TGTGCCAGCAGCCTTTCGGGACAGGGGGCCAAAAACATTCAGTACTTC; CDR3aa: CASSLSGQGAKNIQYF; abundance: -; j_gene: TRBJ2-4; v_gene: TRBV7-9; d_gene: TRBD1
CDR3nt: TGTGCCAGCAGCCTATCGCGTCGGAGGGGAGCTATACCCCACGAGCAGTACTTC; CDR3aa: CASSLSRRRGAIPHEQYF; abundance: -; j_gene: TRBJ2-7; v_gene: TRBV5-6; d_gene: -
CDR3nt: TGTGCCAGCAGATTCCGGCCTGGGAACTATAATTCACCCCTCCACTTT; CDR3aa: CASRFRPGNYNSPLHF; abundance: -; j_gene: TRBJ1-6; v_gene: TRBV27; d_gene: -
CDR3nt: TGCGCCAGCAGCGACCCGGGGACTAGCGGGAGCAGGGAGCAGTTCTTC; CDR3aa: CASSDPGTSGSREQFF; abundance: -; j_gene: TRBJ2-1; v_gene: TRBV5-1; d_gene: TRBD2
CDR3nt: TGTGCCAGCAGTAGGGGTATGGGCCGCCGTACCTCCTATGGCTACACCTTC; CDR3aa: CASSRGMGRRTSYGYTF; abundance: -; j_gene: TRBJ1-2; v_gene: TRBV28; d_gene: -
CDR3nt: TGTGCCAGCAGCCCCCAGGGTTGGGGCGAGCAGTACTTC; CDR3aa: CASSPQGWGEQYF; abundance: -; j_gene: TRBJ2-7; v_gene: TRBV7-6; d_gene: -
CDR3nt: TGTGCCAGCAGCCGCAATCAGCCCCAGCATTTT; CDR3aa: CASSRNQPQHF; abundance: -; j_gene: TRBJ1-5; v_gene: TRBV28; d_gene: -
CDR3nt: TGTGCCAGCAGCGTGGGGCTTAAGGTAACAGATACGCAGTATTTT; CDR3aa: CASSVGLKVTDTQYF; abundance: once; j_gene: TRBJ2-3; v_gene: TRBV9; d_gene: -
CDR3nt: TGTGCCAGCAGTTTCTCTGGGGCAATCACTGAAGCTTTCTTT; CDR3aa: CASSFSGAITEAFF; abundance: -; j_gene: TRBJ1-1; v_gene: TRBV28; d_gene: -
CDR3nt: TGTGCCAGCAGCGGGACACGCCACTCCTACGAGCAGTACTTC; CDR3aa: CASSGTRHSYEQYF; abundance: -; j_gene: TRBJ2-7; v_gene: TRBV28; d_gene: -
CDR3nt: TGTGCCAGCACCCAAGGACAGATGAACACCGGGGAGCTGTTTTTT; CDR3aa: CASTQGQMNTGELFF; abundance: few; j_gene: TRBJ2-2; v_gene: TRBV25-1; d_gene: -
CDR3nt: TGTGCCAGCAGTGTAGGGGGCCCTGGCTACACCTTC; CDR3aa: CASSVGGPGYTF; abundance: -; j_gene: TRBJ1-2; v_gene: TRBV25-1; d_gene: TRBD1
CDR3nt: TGTGCCAGCTCACCAAGTATGCGGGACACTGAAGCTTTCTTT; CDR3aa: CASSPSMRDTEAFF; abundance: -; j_gene: TRBJ1-1; v_gene: TRBV18; d_gene: -
CDR3nt: TGTGCCAGCAGTGCAACAGGGTACGAGCAGTACTTC; CDR3aa: CASSATGYEQYF; abundance: few; j_gene: TRBJ2-7; v_gene: TRBV27; d_gene: -
CDR3nt: TGCAGTGCTACAATATACAATGAGCAGTTCTTC; CDR3aa: CSATIYNEQFF; abundance: -; j_gene: TRBJ2-1; v_gene: TRBV20-1; d_gene: -
CDR3nt: TGTGCCAGCAGTGGGCAGACAGGGGGCTCCCCGTATACGCAGTATTTT; CDR3aa: CASSGQTGGSPYTQYF; abundance: -; j_gene: TRBJ2-3; v_gene: TRBV27; d_gene: TRBD1
CDR3nt: TGTGCTAGTGGTTTGGGGACTAGTAACAATGAGCAGTTCTTC; CDR3aa: CASGLGTSNNEQFF; abundance: -; j_gene: TRBJ2-1; v_gene: TRBV12-5; d_gene: TRBD2
CDR3nt: TGTGCCAGCAGATTCACCCCGGGCCCTGTCAATGGCTACACCTTC; CDR3aa: CASRFTPGPVNGYTF; abundance: -; j_gene: TRBJ1-2; v_gene: TRBV6-5; d_gene: -
CDR3nt: TGTGCCAGCAGCCCGGGACGGCCTAGCACAGATACGCAGTATTTT; CDR3aa: CASSPGRPSTDTQYF; abundance: -; j_gene: TRBJ2-3; v_gene: TRBV4-2; d_gene: -
CDR3nt: TGTGCCAGCAGCCAACCCCGGGACACGAATGAAAAACTGTTTTTT; CDR3aa: CASSQPRDTNEKLFF; abundance: -; j_gene: TRBJ1-4; v_gene: TRBV14; d_gene: -